This T cell receptor beta chain emerged from a study of post-analysis software for immune sequencing data. Points from the study as a whole: Five TRBV segments, TRBV5-6, TRBV5-1 and TRBV20-1 among them, were found more frequent in patients than controls.

Unique molecular identifiers had been added to the TCR beta cDNA libraries. One entry per CDR3 protein, called by TCRdb with MiXCR from the PCR reads. The sample yields 450,000 to 700,000 distinct CDR3 sequences, around 40% seen once. About this clonotype itself: Its target is unknown. The junction shows a germline mismatch at one end, possibly a read error.

The CDR3 has 13 amino acids. Germline V CDR1 and CDR2: SGHRS, YFSETQ. The receptor's source is a girl aged 5 to 17 with multiple sclerosis. The sample taken for sequencing was blood. V is TRBV5-1 and J is TRBJ1-1, with D tentatively TRBD1 (5 bases). CDR3 nucleotide sequence: TGCGCCAGCGGCTTAAACACTGGGGGTGAAGCTTTCTTT. Its translation: CASGLNTGGEAFF. The complete variable domain, with remaining parts taken from reference TRBV5-1 and TRBJ1-1, reads KAGVTQTPRYLIKTRGQQVTLSCSPISGHRSVSWYQQTPGQGLQFLFEYFSETQRNKGNFPGRFSGRQFSNSRSEMNVSTLELGDSALYLCASGLNTGGEAFFGQGTRLTVV.